A single sample gave rise to the 22 T cell receptor beta chains below, sequenced in a study of T cells in Graves' hyperthyroidism and ophthalmopathy. Amplified TCR beta CDR3 regions came from RNA transcripts. When the TCR CDR3 underwent first-round RT-PCR, the HTBI primer set was used. Using its own MiXCR run on the multiplex PCR reads, TCRdb lists one record per CDR3 protein. The sample includes hundreds of thousands of distinct CDR3 sequences, more than 45% seen only once; the top ten take 8% to 8.5%. Input material: peripheral blood or thyroid tissue (not recorded which). The receptors were gathered from a woman between 18 and 29 years old with Graves' hyperthyroidism.

The gene calls are TRBV25-1 and TRBJ2-2; 9 nucleotides match TRBD2. The CDR3 runs 15 residues. The germline V gene has CDR1 MGHDK and CDR2 SYGVNS. The ends lost 6 bases at V and 3 bases at J; junction bases unmatched: 5. DNA for the CDR3: TGTGCCAGCAGCCCTACTAGCGGGTACACCGGGGAGCTGTTTTTT. Its protein product is CASSPTSGYTGELFF. The variable domain in full, completed from reference TRBV25-1 and TRBJ2-2, reads EADIYQTPRYLVIGTGKKITLECSQTMGHDKMYWYQQDPGMELHLIHYSYGVNSTEKGDLSSESTVSRIRTEHFPLTLESARPSHTSQYLCASSPTSGYTGELFFGEGSRLTVL.

This sequence joins TRBV24-1 and TRBJ2-1, with D unclear. Germline CDR1 KGHDR, CDR2 SFDVKD. The CDR3 contains 13 residues. The V and J ends lost 3 bases and 8 bases respectively, with 10 bases between them. CDR3 bases: TGTGCCACCAGTGATCCCGAGTGGGATGAGCAGTTCTTC. It yields the protein CATSDPEWDEQFF.

The V call is TRBV10-1, the J call TRBJ2-7; 9 bases are a match to TRBD1. The V gene end was trimmed by 2 bases and the J gene end by 3 bases; junction bases not matched to a gene: 8. Germline assignment: CDR1 WNHNN and CDR2 SYGVQD (reference sequence). The CDR3 extends over 16 amino acids. In DNA, the CDR3 is TGCGCCAGCAGTGAGAGGGACAGGGTTAAAGGCTACGAGCAGTACTTC. The encoded protein is CASSERDRVKGYEQYF.

CDR3 residues: CASSATGMDSPLHF. CDR3 sequence (DNA): TGTGCCAGCAGCGCTACAGGGATGGATTCACCCCTCCACTTT. The chain combines TRBV7-6 with TRBJ1-6; tentative D call: TRBD1 (6 bases). The length of the CDR3 is 14 residues. Germline loops: CDR1 SGHVS, CDR2 FNYEAQ. The V gene lost 5 bases and the J gene lost 8 bases, with 13 bases spanning the gap.

V usage is TRBV15 and J usage is TRBJ2-7; 12 bases are shared with TRBD2. The V and J ends lost 0 bases and 6 bases, in that order; junction bases with no gene match: 12. Germline lookup yields CDR1 LNHNV and CDR2 YYDKDF (reference sequence). There are 18 residues in the CDR3. For the CDR3, the DNA is TGTGCCACCAGCAGAGAGGCTAGCGGGAGGGCCCGTCAGTCCGAGCAGTACTTC. Its protein is CATSREASGRARQSEQYF.

Comment on this clonotype: One end of the junction does not line up with germline, which may come from a read error. This chain uses TRBV25-1 with TRBJ1-2; D is ambiguous. This CDR3 region has 10 residues. Germline V gene data show CDR1 as MGHDK and CDR2 as SYGVNS. This CDR3 is CAGSSYGYTF. The CDR3 DNA reads TGTGCCGGCAGTTCCTATGGCTACACCTTC.

This chain uses TRBV20-1 with TRBJ2-2; 8 bases map to TRBD2. CDR3 length: 14 amino acids. V gave up 5 bases and J gave up 5 bases; unmatched junction bases: 7. Germline V gene lookup returns CDR1 DFQATT and CDR2 SNEGSKA (reference sequence). In DNA form, the CDR3 reads TGCAGTGCTCGACCGGGACTAGTAACCGGGGAGCTGTTTTTT. This translates into CSARPGLVTGELFF.

About this clonotype itself: A read error is possible here, since a much larger clone lies one base away. This rearrangement joins TRBV10-3 to TRBJ1-5; weak D call: TRBD1 (6 bases). The CDR3 covers 15 residues. V was trimmed by 2 bases and J by 2 bases, leaving 10 bases between them. Germline lookup yields CDR1 ENHRY and CDR2 SYGVKD. CDR3 sequence (DNA): TGTGCCATCAGTGAGGGGTCAGGGGGCAATCAGCCCCAGCATTTT. Translation gives CAISEGSGGNQPQHF.

V is TRBV20-1 and J is TRBJ1-1, with 9 positions matching TRBD1. This CDR3 comprises 14 residues. The V gene's germline CDR1 is DFQATT and CDR2 SNEGSKA (reference sequence). V gave up 2 bases and J gave up 6 bases; unmatched junction bases: 7. CDR3 residues: CSARKDRGDAEAFF. The CDR3 DNA follows: TGCAGTGCTAGAAAGGACAGGGGCGACGCTGAAGCTTTCTTT.

V and J are TRBV3-1 and TRBJ2-5; 7 bases are a match to TRBD1. The CDR3 has 16 residues. The ends lost 4 bases at V and 6 bases at J; junction bases unmatched: 14. Germline lookup yields CDR1 LGHDT and CDR2 YNNKEL (reference sequence). Here the CDR3 DNA reads TGTGCCAGCAGCCCGTACCGACAGGGAGATGTAAAGACCCAGTACTTC. As protein: CASSPYRQGDVKTQYF.

This clonotype was recorded at least ten times. The germline gene is not matched at one end of the junction; a read error may be the cause. The chain is built from TRBV5-1 and TRBJ2-5; 11 positions agree with TRBD2. Germline CDR1 reads SGHRS; CDR2 reads YFSETQ. The CDR3 loop spans 12 amino acids. Here the CDR3 reads CASGLAGETQYF. CDR3 nucleotide sequence: TGTGCCAGTGGACTAGCGGGAGAGACCCAGTACTTC. Looking up the rest from reference TRBV5-1 and TRBJ2-5 gives the full variable domain: KAGVTQTPRYLIKTRGQQVTLSCSPISGHRSVSWYQQTPGQGLQFLFEYFSETQRNKGNFPGRFSGRQFSNSRSEMNVSTLELGDSALYLCASGLAGETQYFGPGTRLLVL.

This rearrangement joins TRBV5-1 to TRBJ1-5; no reliable D call. This CDR3 has 14 amino acids. The V and J ends lost 1 base and 5 bases respectively, with 10 bases between them. Germline CDR1 SGHRS, CDR2 YFSETQ. The CDR3 nucleotides read TGCGCCAGCAGCTTGCCGGGGTGGGATCAGCCCCAGCATTTT. Translation gives CASSLPGWDQPQHF.

V usage is TRBV29-1 and J usage is TRBJ2-3; TRBD2 aligns across 12 bases. The germline CDR1 and CDR2 sequences are SQVTM and ANQGSEA. The CDR3 covers 13 residues. After removal of 6 bases from V and 4 bases from J, the junction contained 2 bases not matched to a gene. DNA for the CDR3: TGCAGCGTCCGACTAGCGGGAGCAGATACGCAGTATTTT. It translates to CSVRLAGADTQYF.

This CDR3 is CASSGTSGAYYEQYF. DNA of the CDR3: TGTGCCAGCAGCGGGACTAGCGGGGCATACTACGAGCAGTACTTC. This chain uses TRBV9 with TRBJ2-7; TRBD2 matches 12 bases. V shed 3 bases and J 3 bases; nucleotides not matched to a gene: 4. This CDR3 contains 15 residues. Germline-derived CDR1 and CDR2 are SGDLS and YYNGEE. The entire variable domain, with the rest obtained from reference TRBV9 and TRBJ2-7, is as follows: DSGVTQTPKHLITATGQRVTLRCSPRSGDLSVYWYQQSLDQGLQFLIQYYNGEERAKGNILERFSAQQFPDLHSELNLSSLELGDSALYFCASSGTSGAYYEQYFGPGTRLTVT.

The chain has TRBV2 and TRBJ2-5; D not certain. V was shortened by 4 bases and J by 10 bases, with 4 bases between the two germline ends. The CDR3 sequence is 9 residues long. Per germline, CDR1 SNHLY and CDR2 FYNNEI. The CDR3 nucleotides read TGTGCCAGCAGTGGGAGCCAGTACTTC. Residues: CASSGSQYF.

This rearrangement joins TRBV6-1 to TRBJ1-5; weak D call: TRBD1 (6 bases). The V end lost 0 bases, the J end lost 6 bases, and 9 bases lay between the germline ends. The CDR3 extends over 14 amino acids. CDR1 is MNHNS, CDR2 SASEGT, per germline. The CDR3 region has the DNA TGTGCCAGCAGTGAAGCCAGGGGCGGTCAGCCCCAGCATTTT. Residues: CASSEARGGQPQHF.

In its sample, this clonotype was seen a few times. The V gene is TRBV5-1, the J gene TRBJ2-5; D ambiguous. The CDR3 extends over 15 amino acids. In germline, CDR1 is SGHRS, CDR2 YFSETQ. V shed 2 bases and J shed 2 bases, with 13 bases lying between them. The CDR3 DNA is TGCGCCAGCAGCTTACGGACCGCCGCTCAAGAGACCCAGTACTTC. Amino acid sequence: CASSLRTAAQETQYF.

The chain carries TRBV19 and TRBJ1-1; unclear D gene. The CDR3 consists of 14 residues. V lost 7 bases and J 1 base, leaving 13 bases between the germline ends. Germline-derived CDR1 and CDR2 are LNHDA and SQIVND (reference sequence). For the CDR3, the DNA is TGTGCCAGTAATAATCGGTACTCGAACACTGAAGCTTTCTTT. Residues: CASNNRYSNTEAFF.

The chain is built from TRBV29-1 and TRBJ2-7, with D perhaps assigned TRBD1 or TRBD2 (7 bases each). The CDR3 totals 12 residues. CDR1 is SQVTM, CDR2 ANQGSEA, per germline. V lost 4 bases and J 5 bases, leaving 12 bases between the germline ends. CDR3: CSVGAGGDEQYF. The CDR3 DNA reads TGCAGCGTTGGGGCAGGGGGGGACGAGCAGTACTTC.

Many counts were recorded for this clonotype. The chain links TRBV6-6 to TRBJ2-5; D is uncertain. Germline V gene lookup returns CDR1 MNHNY and CDR2 SVGAGI (reference sequence). V lost 3 bases and J 2 bases, leaving 10 bases between the germline ends. This CDR3 has 14 residues. CDR3 nucleotides: TGTGCCAGCAGTTATGATTTTGGACAAGAGACCCAGTACTTC. This gives the protein CASSYDFGQETQYF.

Concerning this clonotype: This may stem from a read error, because a much larger clone lies one nucleotide away. The chain employs TRBV20-1 and TRBJ1-3; D is uncertain. The germline V and J ends were trimmed by 1 base and 4 bases, with 11 bases remaining between them. From germline, CDR1 is DFQATT and CDR2 SNEGSKA (reference sequence). CDR3 length: 14 residues. As DNA, the CDR3 is TGCAGTGCTAGAGGTTCGGGCCGCGGAAACACCATATATTTT. Its protein product is CSARGSGRGNTIYF.

This clonotype has only a few counts. The chain carries TRBV10-3 and TRBJ1-6; D remains ambiguous. The CDR3 is 14 amino acids. V was shortened by 10 bases and J by 7 bases, with 17 bases between the two germline ends. Looked up from germline, CDR1 is ENHRY and CDR2 is SYGVKD. CDR3 residues: CASSPGQRNSPLHF. For the CDR3, the DNA is TGTGCCAGCAGCCCGGGCCAAAGAAATTCACCCCTCCACTTT.